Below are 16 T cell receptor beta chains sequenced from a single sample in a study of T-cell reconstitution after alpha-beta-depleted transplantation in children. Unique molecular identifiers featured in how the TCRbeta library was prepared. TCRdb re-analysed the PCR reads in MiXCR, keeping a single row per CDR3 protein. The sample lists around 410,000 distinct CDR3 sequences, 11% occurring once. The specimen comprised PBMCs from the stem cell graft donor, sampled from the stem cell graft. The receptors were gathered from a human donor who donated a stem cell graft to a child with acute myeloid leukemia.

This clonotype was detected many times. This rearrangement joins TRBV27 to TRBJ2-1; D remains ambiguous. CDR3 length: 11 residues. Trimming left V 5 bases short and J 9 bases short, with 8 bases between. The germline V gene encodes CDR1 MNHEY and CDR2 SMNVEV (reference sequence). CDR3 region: CASSTESEQFF. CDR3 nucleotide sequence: TGTGCCAGCAGTACAGAGAGTGAGCAGTTCTTC.

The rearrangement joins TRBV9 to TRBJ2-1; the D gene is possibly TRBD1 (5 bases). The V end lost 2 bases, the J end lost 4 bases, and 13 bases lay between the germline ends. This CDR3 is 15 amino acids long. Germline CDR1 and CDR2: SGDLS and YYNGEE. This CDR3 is CASSVAPREYNEQFF. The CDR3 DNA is TGTGCCAGCAGCGTTGCCCCCAGGGAATACAATGAGCAGTTCTTC.

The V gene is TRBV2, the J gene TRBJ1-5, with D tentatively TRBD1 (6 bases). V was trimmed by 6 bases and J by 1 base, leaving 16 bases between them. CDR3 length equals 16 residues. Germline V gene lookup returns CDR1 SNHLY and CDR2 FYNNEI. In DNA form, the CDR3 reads TGTGCCAGCAGAGCCACAGGGAGTGACAGCAATCAGCCCCAGCATTTT. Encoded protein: CASRATGSDSNQPQHF.

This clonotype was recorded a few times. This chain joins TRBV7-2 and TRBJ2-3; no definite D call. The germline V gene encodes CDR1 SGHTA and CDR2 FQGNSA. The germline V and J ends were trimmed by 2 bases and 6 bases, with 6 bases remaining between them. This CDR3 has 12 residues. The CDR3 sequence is CASSLFRDTQYF. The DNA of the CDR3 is TGTGCCAGCAGCTTATTTCGCGATACGCAGTATTTT.

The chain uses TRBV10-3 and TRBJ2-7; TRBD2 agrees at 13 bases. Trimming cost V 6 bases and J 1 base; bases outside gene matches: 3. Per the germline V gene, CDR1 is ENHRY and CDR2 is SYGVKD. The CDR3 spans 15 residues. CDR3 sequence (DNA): TGTGCCATCAGACCGGGACTAGCGGGGTCCTACGAGCAGTACTTC. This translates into CAIRPGLAGSYEQYF.

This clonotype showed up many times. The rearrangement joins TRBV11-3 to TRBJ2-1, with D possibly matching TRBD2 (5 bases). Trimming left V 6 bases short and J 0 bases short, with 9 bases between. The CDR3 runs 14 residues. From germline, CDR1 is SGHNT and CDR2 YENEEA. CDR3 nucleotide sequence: TGTGCCAGCAGTTACCGGGACTCCTACAATGAGCAGTTCTTC. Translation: CASSYRDSYNEQFF.

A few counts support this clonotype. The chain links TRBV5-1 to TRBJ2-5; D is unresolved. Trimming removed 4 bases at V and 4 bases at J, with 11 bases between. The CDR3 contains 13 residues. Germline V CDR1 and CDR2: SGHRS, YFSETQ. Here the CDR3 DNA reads TGCGCCAGCAGCAAAAGTCTGGGAGAGACCCAGTACTTC. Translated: CASSKSLGETQYF.

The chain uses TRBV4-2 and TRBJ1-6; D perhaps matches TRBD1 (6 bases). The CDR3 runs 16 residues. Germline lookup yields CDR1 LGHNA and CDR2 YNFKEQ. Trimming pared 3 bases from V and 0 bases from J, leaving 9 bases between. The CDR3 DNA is TGTGCCAGCAGCCAGACAGGAGGCTCCTATAATTCACCCCTCCACTTT. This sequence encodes CASSQTGGSYNSPLHF.

CDR3 region: CASSVGLLAGGGETQYF. CDR3 sequence (DNA): TGTGCCAGCAGCGTAGGCCTGCTAGCGGGGGGCGGTGAGACCCAGTACTTC. The chain employs TRBV9 and TRBJ2-5, with 11 bases aligning to TRBD2. The CDR3 has 17 residues. Per the germline V gene, CDR1 is SGDLS and CDR2 is YYNGEE. V shed 0 bases, J shed 5 bases, and the junction held 9 bases outside the gene matches.

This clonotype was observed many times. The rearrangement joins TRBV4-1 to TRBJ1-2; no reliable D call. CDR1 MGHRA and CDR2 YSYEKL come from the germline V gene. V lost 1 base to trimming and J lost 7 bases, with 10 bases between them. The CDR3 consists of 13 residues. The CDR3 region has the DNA TGCGCCAGCAGCCAAGCCCTAGCAGCTGGCTACACCTTC. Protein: CASSQALAAGYTF.

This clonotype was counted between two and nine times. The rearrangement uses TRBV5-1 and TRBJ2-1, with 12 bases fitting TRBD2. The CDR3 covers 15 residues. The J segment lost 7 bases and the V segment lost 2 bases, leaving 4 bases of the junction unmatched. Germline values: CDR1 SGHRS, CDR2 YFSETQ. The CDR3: CASSFSSGRENEQFF. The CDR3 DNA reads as TGCGCCAGCAGCTTTTCTAGCGGGAGGGAGAATGAGCAGTTCTTC.

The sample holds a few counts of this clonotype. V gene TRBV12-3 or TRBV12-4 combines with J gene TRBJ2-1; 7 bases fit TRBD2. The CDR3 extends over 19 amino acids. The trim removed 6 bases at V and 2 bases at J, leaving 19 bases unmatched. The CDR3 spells CASRANTPKSGTAYNEQFF. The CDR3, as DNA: TGTGCCAGCAGGGCAAATACCCCAAAGAGCGGGACTGCCTACAATGAGCAGTTCTTC.

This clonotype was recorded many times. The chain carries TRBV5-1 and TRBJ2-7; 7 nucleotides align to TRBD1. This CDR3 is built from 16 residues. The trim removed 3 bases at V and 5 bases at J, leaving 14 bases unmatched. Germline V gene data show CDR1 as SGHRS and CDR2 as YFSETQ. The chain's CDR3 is CASSWLLTGLDNEQYV. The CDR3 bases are TGCGCCAGCAGCTGGCTCCTGACAGGGCTGGATAACGAGCAGTACGTC.

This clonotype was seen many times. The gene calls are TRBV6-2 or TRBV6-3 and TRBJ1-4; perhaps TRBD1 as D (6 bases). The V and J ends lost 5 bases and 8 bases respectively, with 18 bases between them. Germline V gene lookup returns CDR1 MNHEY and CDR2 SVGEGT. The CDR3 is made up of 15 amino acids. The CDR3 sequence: CASSLDRSVIEKLFF. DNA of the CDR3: TGTGCCAGCAGTCTCGACAGGTCCGTTATCGAAAAACTGTTTTTT.

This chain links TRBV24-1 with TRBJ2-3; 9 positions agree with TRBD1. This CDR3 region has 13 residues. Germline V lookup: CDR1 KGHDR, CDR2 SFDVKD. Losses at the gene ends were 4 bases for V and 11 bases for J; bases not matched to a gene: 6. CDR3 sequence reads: CATSDHTGGEQYF. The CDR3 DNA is TGTGCCACCAGTGACCACACAGGGGGCGAGCAGTATTTT.

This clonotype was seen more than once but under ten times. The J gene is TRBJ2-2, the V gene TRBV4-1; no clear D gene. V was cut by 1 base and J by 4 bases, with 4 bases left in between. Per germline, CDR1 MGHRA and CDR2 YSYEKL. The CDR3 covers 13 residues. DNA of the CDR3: TGCGCCAGCAGCCAAGCGGTCACCGGGGAGCTGTTTTTT. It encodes CASSQAVTGELFF.